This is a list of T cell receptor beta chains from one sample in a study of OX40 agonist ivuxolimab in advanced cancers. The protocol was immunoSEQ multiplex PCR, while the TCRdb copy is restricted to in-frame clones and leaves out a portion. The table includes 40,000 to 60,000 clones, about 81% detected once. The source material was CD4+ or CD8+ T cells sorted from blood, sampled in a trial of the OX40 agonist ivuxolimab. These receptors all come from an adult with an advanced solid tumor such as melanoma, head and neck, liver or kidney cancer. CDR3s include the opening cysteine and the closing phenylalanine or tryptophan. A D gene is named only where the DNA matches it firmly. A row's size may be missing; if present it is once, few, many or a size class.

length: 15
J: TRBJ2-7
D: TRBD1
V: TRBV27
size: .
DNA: TGTGCCAGCAGTCCCCGGACAGGGCTAGGGTCCGAGCAGTACTTC
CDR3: CASSPRTGLGSEQYF

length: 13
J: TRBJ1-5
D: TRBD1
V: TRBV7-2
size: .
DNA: TGTGCCAGCACAGCCGGGACAGATCAGCCCCAGCATTTT
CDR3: CASTAGTDQPQHF

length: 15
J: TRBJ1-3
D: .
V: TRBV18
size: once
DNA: TGTGCCAGCTCACCTGGATCGGGCTCTGGAAACACCATATATTTT
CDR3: CASSPGSGSGNTIYF

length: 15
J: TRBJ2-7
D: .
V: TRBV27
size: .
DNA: TGTGCCAGCAGCGAGATGGGACTGGGAGTTAGGGGGCAGTACTTC
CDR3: CASSEMGLGVRGQYF

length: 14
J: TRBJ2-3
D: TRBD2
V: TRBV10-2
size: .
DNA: TGCGCCAGCAGTCCTAGCGGGAGAACAGATACGCAGTATTTT
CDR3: CASSPSGRTDTQYF

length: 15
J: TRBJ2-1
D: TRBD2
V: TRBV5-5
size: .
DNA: TGTGCCAGCAGCCAAAAGCGGGGCCCCTACAATGAGCAGTTCTTC
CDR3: CASSQKRGPYNEQFF

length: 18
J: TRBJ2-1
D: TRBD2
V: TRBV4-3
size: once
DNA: TGCGCCAGCAGCCAAGAATTTCGGAGTGGAGCGGGAGATAATGAGCAGTTCTTC
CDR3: CASSQEFRSGAGDNEQFF

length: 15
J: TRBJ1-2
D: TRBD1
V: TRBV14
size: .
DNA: TGTGCCAGCAGCCCGGGACAGGAGGGTTTTGGTGGCTACACCTTC
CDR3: CASSPGQEGFGGYTF

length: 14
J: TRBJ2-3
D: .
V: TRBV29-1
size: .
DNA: TGCAGCGTTGAAGGGGACGGGAGTCTCGATACGCAGTATTTT
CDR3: CSVEGDGSLDTQYF

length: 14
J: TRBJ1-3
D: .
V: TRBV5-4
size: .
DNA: TGTGCCAGCAGCTTTCGGGACCGCGCGAACACCATATATTTT
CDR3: CASSFRDRANTIYF

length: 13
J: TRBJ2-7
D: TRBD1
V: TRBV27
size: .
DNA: TGTGCCAGCAGACCAGGACAGGCCGGCGAGCAGTACTTC
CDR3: CASRPGQAGEQYF

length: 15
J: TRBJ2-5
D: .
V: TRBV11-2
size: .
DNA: TGTGCCAGCAGCTTCAGAGGGTCGGGAGTTGAGACCCAGTACTTC
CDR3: CASSFRGSGVETQYF

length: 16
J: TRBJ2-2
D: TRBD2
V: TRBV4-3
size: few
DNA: TGCGCCAGCAGCCGGGAGGCGGGAGGAGACACCGGGGAGCTGTTTTTT
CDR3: CASSREAGGDTGELFF

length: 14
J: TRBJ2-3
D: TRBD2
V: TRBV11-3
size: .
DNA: TGTGCCAGCAGCCCACGGGAGGGGACAGATACGCAGTATTTT
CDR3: CASSPREGTDTQYF

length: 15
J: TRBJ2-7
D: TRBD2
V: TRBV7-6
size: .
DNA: TGTGCCAGCAGCTTATTGAGTAGCGGGAGGGAAAAGCAGTACTTC
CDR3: CASSLLSSGREKQYF

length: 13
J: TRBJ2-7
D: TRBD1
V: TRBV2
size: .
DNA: TGTGCCAGCGGGACAGGGGTTACCTACGAGCAGTACTTC
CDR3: CASGTGVTYEQYF

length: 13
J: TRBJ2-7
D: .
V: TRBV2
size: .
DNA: TGTGCCAGCAGCGGATACACGACCTACGAGCAGTACTTC
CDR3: CASSGYTTYEQYF

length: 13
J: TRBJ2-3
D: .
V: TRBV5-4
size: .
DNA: TGTGCCAGCAGCCCTCCGGACATTTGGACGCAGTATTTT
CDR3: CASSPPDIWTQYF

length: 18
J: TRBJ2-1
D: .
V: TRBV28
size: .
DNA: TGTGCCAGCAGTTTATCTTGGGCGGCTGATAGCTCCTACAATGAGCAGTTCTTC
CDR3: CASSLSWAADSSYNEQFF

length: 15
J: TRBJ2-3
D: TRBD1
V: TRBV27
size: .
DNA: TGTGCCAGCAGCTTCGACAGGGTAGTCACAGATACGCAGTATTTT
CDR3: CASSFDRVVTDTQYF

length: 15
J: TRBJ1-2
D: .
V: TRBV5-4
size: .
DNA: TGTGCCAGCAGCTTGGAGCTCTCAGGAAGCTATGGCTACACCTTC
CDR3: CASSLELSGSYGYTF

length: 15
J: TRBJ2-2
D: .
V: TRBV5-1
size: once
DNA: TGCGCCAGCAGCTTGGCGGCAGGGGTGACCGGGGAGCTGTTTTTT
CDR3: CASSLAAGVTGELFF

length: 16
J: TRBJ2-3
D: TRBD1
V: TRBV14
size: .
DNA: TGTGCCAGCAGCCTCTTTTCGAGAGTCAGGGGGGATACGCAGTATTTT
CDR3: CASSLFSRVRGDTQYF

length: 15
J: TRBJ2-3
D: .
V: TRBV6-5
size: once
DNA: TGTGCCAGCAGTCCCGACAGGAGGAGCACAGATACGCAGTATTTT
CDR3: CASSPDRRSTDTQYF

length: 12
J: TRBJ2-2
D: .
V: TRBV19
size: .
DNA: TGTGCCAGTACCCTGAACACCGGGGAGCTGTTTTTT
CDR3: CASTLNTGELFF

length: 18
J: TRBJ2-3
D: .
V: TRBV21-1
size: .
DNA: TGTGCCAGCAGCAAAGGGGACCTCCCCGGGAGCGGTGAAGATACGCAGTATTTT
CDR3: CASSKGDLPGSGEDTQYF

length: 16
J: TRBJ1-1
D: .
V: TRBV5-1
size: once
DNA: TGCGCCAGCAGCATTTTTGGGGGTACAGAAAACACTGAAGCTTTCTTT
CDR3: CASSIFGGTENTEAFF

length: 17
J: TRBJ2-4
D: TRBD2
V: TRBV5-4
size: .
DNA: TGTGCCAGCAGCCTTAGGACTAGCGGTCTAGCCAAAAACATTCAGTACTTC
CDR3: CASSLRTSGLAKNIQYF

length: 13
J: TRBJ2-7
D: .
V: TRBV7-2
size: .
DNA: TGTGCCAGCAGTCGGGACCTCCCATACGAGCAGTACTTC
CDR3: CASSRDLPYEQYF

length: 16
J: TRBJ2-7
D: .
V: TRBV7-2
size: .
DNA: TGTGCCAGCAGCCGTACAGGGGCTAGCGGGTCCTACGAGCAGTACTTC
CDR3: CASSRTGASGSYEQYF

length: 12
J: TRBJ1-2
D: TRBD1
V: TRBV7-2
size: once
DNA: TGTGCCAGCAGCCGGGACAGTTCGGTGGCCACCTTC
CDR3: CASSRDSSVATF

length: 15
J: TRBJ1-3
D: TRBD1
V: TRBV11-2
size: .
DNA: TGTGCCAGCAGCCCCAGGACAGGGTCTGGAAACACCATATATTTT
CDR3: CASSPRTGSGNTIYF

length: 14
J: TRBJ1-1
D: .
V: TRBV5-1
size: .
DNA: TGCGCCAGCAGCTTGGACGGGGGCAACACTGAAGCTTTCTTT
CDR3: CASSLDGGNTEAFF

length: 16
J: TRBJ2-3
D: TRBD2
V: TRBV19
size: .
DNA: TGTGCCAGTAGTATGGGACTAGCGGGAGACACAGATACGCAGTATTTT
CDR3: CASSMGLAGDTDTQYF

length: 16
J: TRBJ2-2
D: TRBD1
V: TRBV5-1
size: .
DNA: TGCGCCAGCAGGTCACCGGGACAGGGGTACACCGGGGAGCTGTTTTTT
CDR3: CASRSPGQGYTGELFF

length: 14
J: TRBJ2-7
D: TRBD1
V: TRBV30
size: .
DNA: TGTGCCTGCCACTCCCGGGACAGTTACTACGAGCAGTACTTC
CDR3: CACHSRDSYYEQYF

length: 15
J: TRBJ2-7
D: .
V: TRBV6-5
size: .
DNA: TGTGCCAGCAGCTCCACCGGGACACAATCCTACGAGCAGTACTTC
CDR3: CASSSTGTQSYEQYF

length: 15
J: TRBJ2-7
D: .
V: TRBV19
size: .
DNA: TGTGCCAGTAGATGGGGGAGCGGGCTCACCTACGAGCAGTACTTC
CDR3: CASRWGSGLTYEQYF

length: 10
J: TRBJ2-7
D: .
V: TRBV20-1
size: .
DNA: TGCAGTGCTGGGGGGAGCGAGCAGTACTTC
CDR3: CSAGGSEQYF

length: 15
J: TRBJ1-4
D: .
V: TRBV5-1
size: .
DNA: TGCGCCAGCAGCTTGGTCCAGGGCACTAATGAAAAACTGTTTTTT
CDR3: CASSLVQGTNEKLFF